This paragraph covers one T cell receptor (beta chain) sequence. What it recognizes is unknown. The sample is drawn from a study of cytomegalovirus exposure and HLA in healthy donors. Overall study: Approximately 190 million T cells yielded 90 million to 130 million unique TCR beta sequences in earlier analysis.

The PCR was carried out with 60 Vbeta primers and 13 Jbeta primers. Clones were read by immunoSEQ multiplex PCR, and TCRdb kept only the in-frame ones, dropping some. The record lists 190,000 or so clones, of which the ten most abundant hold about 0.74%. This CDR3 region has 14 residues. Trimming removed 8 bases from V and 2 bases from J, with 14 bases in between. Germline loops: CDR1 MNHEY, CDR2 SMNVEV (reference sequence). Findings and limits, study-wide: A missense variant in DCLRE1C was later tied to TCR beta V- and J-gene trimming. The listing of 150 to 200 TCR beta chains classed them as cytomegalovirus-associated.

This sequence joins TRBV27 and TRBJ2-3; tentatively, D is TRBD2 (6 bases). This sequence was found in a boy aged 10-17 years in good health and CMV-seronegative. The sequenced material came from PBMCs. The CDR3 DNA reads as TGTGCCAGCGGAACGGGGGAAAACACAGATACGCAGTATTTT. Residues: CASGTGENTDTQYF.